Following are 9 T cell receptor beta chains from one sample sequenced in a study of T cells in localized non-small cell lung cancer. Profiled with immunoSEQ multiplex PCR; TCRdb holds only in-frame clones, not every one. The table has roughly 30,000 clones, roughly 90% seen once. Sequenced material: peripheral blood, taken before any cancer treatment. These receptors originate from a woman between 18 and 49 years old with stage I lung adenocarcinoma.

The chain combines TRBV7-3 with TRBJ2-6; D is undetermined. V was shortened by 2 bases and J by 1 base, with 6 bases between the two germline ends. This CDR3 comprises 15 residues. Germline CDR1 SGHTA, CDR2 FQGTGA. CDR3 sequence (DNA): TGTGCCAGCAGCTTAGATAATTCTGGGGCCAACGTCCTGACTTTC. This encodes CASSLDNSGANVLTF.

This clone appeared once. In nucleotides, the CDR3 is TGTGCCAGCAGGGGGAGGAGCCTCTACGAGCAGTACTTC. Its protein is CASRGRSLYEQYF. The V call is TRBV6-6, the J call TRBJ2-7; TRBD2 might be the D (6 bases). CDR1 MNHNY and CDR2 SVGAGI come from the germline V gene (reference sequence). This CDR3 has 13 residues. Trimming removed 6 bases from V and 3 bases from J, with 12 bases in between.

The chain combines TRBV5-8 with TRBJ2-6; D is tentatively TRBD1 or TRBD2 (5 bases each). The V gene lost 2 bases and the J gene lost 0 bases, with 12 bases spanning the gap. CDR1 and CDR2 (germline): SGHTS, YDEGEE. The CDR3 runs 17 residues. The CDR3 loop is CASSFRDEYSGANVLTF. As DNA, the CDR3 is TGTGCCAGCAGCTTCCGGGACGAATACTCTGGGGCCAACGTCCTGACTTTC.

The rearrangement uses TRBV14 and TRBJ1-3, with TRBD1 matching over 7 bases. With V trimmed by 4 bases and J by 4 bases, 4 bases remained unmatched. CDR1 and CDR2 from the germline V gene are SGHDN and FVKESK. This CDR3 contains 14 residues. This CDR3 reads CASSRGTAGNTIYF. The CDR3 region has the DNA TGTGCCAGCAGCCGCGGGACAGCCGGAAACACCATATATTTT.

The J gene is TRBJ2-1, the V gene TRBV7-2, with D possibly being TRBD1 (6 bases). V gave up 2 bases and J gave up 2 bases, with 10 bases separating them. Germline CDR1 and CDR2: SGHTA and FQGNSA. CDR3 length: 15 residues. The CDR3 coding sequence is TGTGCCAGCAGCTTAATAACAGGGCCCTACAATGAGCAGTTCTTC. This codes for CASSLITGPYNEQFF. The full variable domain, in which reference TRBV7-2 and TRBJ2-1 provide the parts outside the CDR3, is GAGVSQSPSNKVTEKGKDVELRCDPISGHTALYWYRQSLGQGLEFLIYFQGNSAPDKSGLPSDRFSAERTGGSVSTLTIQRTQQEDSAVYLCASSLITGPYNEQFFGPGTRLTVL.

The J gene is TRBJ2-1, the V gene TRBV5-1; 7 bases agree with TRBD2. This CDR3 is 16 amino acids long. The germline CDR1 and CDR2 sequences are SGHRS and YFSETQ. The V and J ends lost 4 bases and 8 bases, in that order; junction bases with no gene match: 15. The CDR3, as DNA: TGCGCCAGCAGCCCCCTCCCGCTAGCGGCTTATGATGAGCAGTTCTTC. This encodes CASSPLPLAAYDEQFF.

V usage is TRBV7-8 and J usage is TRBJ1-1; D unclear. This CDR3 spans 14 amino acids. The V and J ends lost 1 base and 0 bases respectively, with 6 bases between them. Germline lookup yields CDR1 SGHVS and CDR2 FQNEAQ. For the CDR3, the DNA is TGTGCCAGCAGCTTAGACGGAATGAACACTGAAGCTTTCTTT. Amino acid sequence: CASSLDGMNTEAFF.

The chain carries TRBV5-1 and TRBJ1-5, with a weak D call TRBD1 (5 bases). With 0 bases removed from V and 6 bases from J, the gap between germline ends came to 13 bases. Germline V CDR1 and CDR2: SGHRS, YFSETQ. CDR3 length: 15 residues. CDR3 sequence reads: CASSLAGGLGQPQHF. The CDR3 DNA is TGCGCCAGCAGCTTGGCCGGGGGATTAGGTCAGCCCCAGCATTTT.

V usage is TRBV15 and J usage is TRBJ2-1; 11 positions agree with TRBD2. Germline CDR1 is LNHNV and CDR2 is YYDKDF (reference sequence). The CDR3 has 15 amino acids. The junction had 4 bases not matched to a gene; V was cut back by 4 bases and J by 5 bases. This chain's CDR3 is CATSKGTSGDNEQFF. The CDR3 DNA reads TGTGCCACCAGCAAGGGGACTAGCGGCGACAATGAGCAGTTCTTC.